This T cell receptor (beta chain) was retrieved from a study of T cells in Graves' hyperthyroidism and ophthalmopathy. Amplification targeted TCR beta CDR3 regions from RNA transcripts. HTBI primers were the set used in a first-round RT-PCR of the TCR CDR3. Each CDR3 protein is one row after TCRdb ran MiXCR on the multiplex PCR reads. The table includes hundreds of thousands of distinct CDR3 sequences, 35% detected once. Patients aged 18 to 65 had newly diagnosed hyperthyroidism lasting under 2 months. Not enrolled were patients with uncontrolled infection, other autoimmune disease, pregnancy or lactation. Diagnosis rested on symptoms, serum thyroxine and TRAb, thyroid ultrasound, and orbital computed tomography. In its sample, this clonotype was seen many times. Its antigen is as yet unknown. This CDR3 comprises 16 residues. The V and J ends lost 6 bases and 0 bases respectively, with 12 bases between them. Per germline, CDR1 MDHEN and CDR2 SYDVKM.

Study observations and caveats: Median prediction lead before ophthalmopathy onset was 5 to 7 months with the model.

The rearrangement joins TRBV28 to TRBJ2-6; TRBD1 might be the D (6 bases). The TCR sequence derives from a woman between 35 and 50 years old with Graves' hyperthyroidism. Sequenced: blood. CDR3 in amino acids: CASRPQDSSGANVLTF. CDR3 nucleotides: TGTGCCAGCAGGCCCCAGGACAGCTCTGGGGCCAACGTCCTGACTTTC.